This record covers a single T cell receptor beta chain. Per germline, CDR1 SGHTA and CDR2 FQGNSA. The length of the CDR3 is 14 residues. The junction had 7 bases not matched to a gene; V was cut back by 5 bases and J by 6 bases. The sample belongs to a study of blood T cell repertoires in COVID-19. Some clones are missing from TCRdb's copy, which holds only in-frame ones; the method was immunoSEQ multiplex PCR. The data show around 200,000 clones, approximately 83% seen once. The sequenced sample consisted of peripheral blood. The V call is TRBV7-2, the J call TRBJ2-7; TRBD1 aligns across 10 bases. The TCR originated in a woman between 35 and 50 years old with active or convalescent COVID-19. In DNA form, the CDR3 reads TGTGCCAGCAGCCCCGACAGGGGGCAGTTCGAGCAGTACTTC. Residues: CASSPDRGQFEQYF.